Listed here are 8 T cell receptor beta chains from one sample, sequenced in a study of blood T cell repertoires in COVID-19 (dated by TCRdb to 2019 to 2021). Libraries were prepared through the immunoSEQ multiplex PCR assay. TCRdb's version of the immuneACCESS table is confined to in-frame rearrangements and falls short of the full clone set. An unresolved V gene accounts for under half of the shortfall where checked; the remainder is of unknown origin. For this sample there are almost 300,000 clones; about 88% appear just once. The ten biggest clones cover about 1.2% of the sample. The sequenced sample consisted of peripheral blood. The receptors originated from a man aged 65-85 years with acute or convalescent COVID-19.

This chain connects TRBV6-2 or TRBV6-3 to TRBJ1-5; D is unresolved. Trimming removed 0 bases from V and 5 bases from J, with 8 bases in between. The CDR3 totals 14 residues. Germline values: CDR1 MNHEY, CDR2 SVGEGT. The CDR3 loop reads CASSYSDFHQPQHF. The CDR3 DNA reads TGTGCCAGCAGTTACTCGGACTTCCATCAGCCCCAGCATTTT.

This clone was recorded only once. CDR3 loop: CASSPQGRDNEKLFF. The CDR3 DNA is TGTGCCAGCAGCCCCCAGGGGCGAGATAATGAAAAACTGTTTTTT. The chain has TRBV28 and TRBJ1-4, with D perhaps TRBD1 (6 bases). Trimming cost V 6 bases and J 4 bases, with 15 bases left between them. The CDR3 consists of 15 residues. Germline CDR1 MDHEN, CDR2 SYDVKM.

CDR3 DNA sequence: TGTGCCAGCAGTTTATTAGCAGCCGAAGCTTTCTTT. Translated, it gives CASSLLAAEAFF. This sequence joins TRBV28 and TRBJ1-1; D gene unclear. This CDR3 has 12 amino acids. The germline V and J ends were trimmed by 1 base and 8 bases, with 8 bases remaining between them. CDR1 is MDHEN and CDR2 is SYDVKM in the germline V gene.

This clone has only a few counts. The chain uses TRBV7-2 and TRBJ2-7; 9 bases match TRBD2. This CDR3 is 13 amino acids long. The V gene's germline CDR1 is SGHTA and CDR2 FQGNSA. Trimming cost V 4 bases and J 5 bases; bases outside gene matches: 3. The CDR3 DNA reads as TGTGCCAGCAGCTCGGGACTAGCCCACGAGCAGTACTTC. Translated: CASSSGLAHEQYF.

The chain combines TRBV6-6 with TRBJ1-1; perhaps TRBD1 as D (5 bases). The germline V gene encodes CDR1 MNHNY and CDR2 SVGAGI (reference sequence). V dropped 7 bases and J dropped 3 bases, with 12 bases sitting between them. The CDR3 runs to 13 residues. The CDR3 loop is CASTIGGDTEAFF. The CDR3 bases are TGTGCCAGCACGATCGGGGGAGACACTGAAGCTTTCTTT.

The rearrangement joins TRBV5-1 to TRBJ2-1, with D possibly TRBD2 on 5 matching bases. The CDR3 has 14 residues. Germline V lookup: CDR1 SGHRS, CDR2 YFSETQ. The V end was cut by 0 bases, the J end by 3 bases, with 7 bases between. CDR3 DNA sequence: TGCGCCAGCAGCTTGGAGGCGGGCTACAATGAGCAGTTCTTC. Its translation is CASSLEAGYNEQFF.

The chain employs TRBV18 and TRBJ2-6; 8 nucleotides agree with TRBD1. CDR1 is KGHSH, CDR2 LQKENI, per germline. The V segment lost 3 bases and the J segment 3 bases; nucleotides outside the gene matches: 1. The CDR3 loop spans 15 amino acids. This CDR3 is CASSPTGVGANVLTF. In nucleotides, the CDR3 is TGTGCCAGCTCACCGACAGGGGTTGGGGCCAACGTCCTGACTTTC.

The chain employs TRBV7-2 and TRBJ1-4; 7 bases map to TRBD1. CDR3 size: 16 residues. J lost 4 bases, V lost 3 bases, and 8 bases had no gene match. CDR1 and CDR2 (germline): SGHTA, FQGNSA. CDR3 in amino acids: CASSFNRDRFNEKLFF. In DNA, the CDR3 is TGTGCCAGCAGCTTTAATCGGGACAGATTTAATGAAAAACTGTTTTTT. The full variable domain, in which reference TRBV7-2 and TRBJ1-4 provide the parts outside the CDR3, is GAGVSQSPSNKVTEKGKDVELRCDPISGHTALYWYRQSLGQGLEFLIYFQGNSAPDKSGLPSDRFSAERTGGSVSTLTIQRTQQEDSAVYLCASSFNRDRFNEKLFFGSGTQLSVL.